A single sample gave rise to the 21 T cell receptor beta chains below, sequenced in a study of primary melanoma T cells and metastatic recurrence (dated by TCRdb to 2019 to 2021). The library was built by means of the immunoSEQ multiplex PCR assay. As stored in TCRdb, this immuneACCESS dataset retains in-frame rearrangements with V and J assigned. A fraction of the clones does not appear; measured against another copy, unresolved V genes explain less than half of the discrepancy, and the remainder lacks a known reason. This sample lists approximately 3,100 clones; roughly four fifths were detected once. The ten largest clonotypes hold over 20% of the sample. What was sequenced was melanoma tumor tissue. The receptors come from a human donor with melanoma.

V usage is TRBV6-8 and J usage is TRBJ2-4; 10 bases map to TRBD2. CDR1 is MNHGY and CDR2 is SAAAGT in the germline V gene. With V trimmed by 4 bases and J by 14 bases, 8 bases remained unmatched. The CDR3 consists of 13 residues. CDR3 protein: CASSSDSGGTEYF. The DNA of the CDR3 is TGTGCCAGCAGTTCCGATAGCGGGGGGACGGAGTACTTC.

In its sample, this clone was seen once. This chain uses TRBV11-3 with TRBJ2-7; a weak D match, TRBD2 (7 bases). The CDR3 has 16 amino acids. The V gene lost 3 bases and the J gene lost 13 bases, with 28 bases spanning the gap. The germline gives CDR1 SGHNT, CDR2 YENEEA. CDR3 sequence reads: CASSLGGTLPRYVHYF. The CDR3 nucleotides are TGTGCCAGCAGCTTGGGGGGGACATTACCTCGTTACGTACATTACTTC.

The V call is TRBV18, the J call TRBJ1-1; weak D call: TRBD1 (5 bases). In germline, CDR1 is KGHSH, CDR2 LQKENI. The ends were cut back, 1 base at V and 5 bases at J, with 8 bases in the middle. This CDR3 comprises 13 residues. CDR3 nucleotide sequence: TGTGCCAGCTCACCACAGGGGAGGACTGAAGCTTTCTTT. It translates to CASSPQGRTEAFF.

This chain connects TRBV6-8 to TRBJ2-2, with D possibly called TRBD1 or TRBD2 (5 bases each). Germline V gene data show CDR1 as MNHGY and CDR2 as SAAAGT. The CDR3 spans 12 residues. V shed 10 bases and J shed 5 bases, with 11 bases lying between them. The CDR3 coding sequence is TGTGCCATCGGTGGGGGAACCGGGGAGCTGTTTTTT. Translated: CAIGGGTGELFF.

The CDR3 reads CASSPDREEKLFF. The CDR3 nucleotides are TGTGCCAGTAGTCCGGACAGAGAGGAAAAACTGTTTTTT. The J gene is TRBJ1-4, the V gene TRBV19; TRBD1 is a possible D gene (6 bases). The V end was cut by 5 bases, the J end by 8 bases, with 12 bases between. The CDR3 has 13 amino acids. Looked up from germline, CDR1 is LNHDA and CDR2 is SQIVND (reference sequence). The complete variable domain, with remaining parts taken from reference TRBV19 and TRBJ1-4, reads DGGITQSPKYLFRKEGQNVTLSCEQNLNHDAMYWYRQDPGQGLRLIYYSQIVNDFQKGDIAEGYSVSREKKESFPLTVTSAQKNPTAFYLCASSPDREEKLFFGSGTQLSVL.

This clone was seen more than once but under ten times. The V and J genes are TRBV28 and TRBJ2-1, with D possibly being TRBD1 or TRBD2 (5 bases each). This CDR3 spans 13 amino acids. The germline V gene encodes CDR1 MDHEN and CDR2 SYDVKM. V lost 5 bases to trimming and J lost 10 bases, with 15 bases between them. The DNA for the CDR3 is TGTGCCAGCAGTCGGGGCCTTAGGAGGGAGCAGTTCTTC. This sequence encodes CASSRGLRREQFF.

This chain uses TRBV11-3 with TRBJ2-3; D may be TRBD2 (7 bases). The CDR3 consists of 16 residues. V was shortened by 1 base and J by 3 bases, with 14 bases between the two germline ends. CDR1 and CDR2 from the germline V gene are SGHNT and YENEEA. This CDR3 reads CASSLGVGRGTDTQYF. The CDR3, as DNA: TGTGCCAGCAGCTTAGGGGTGGGGAGGGGGACAGATACGCAGTATTTT.

The rearrangement uses TRBV11-3 and TRBJ1-2, with TRBD1 matching over 10 bases. The CDR3 sequence is 15 residues long. The V and J ends lost 5 bases and 4 bases, in that order; junction bases with no gene match: 7. CDR1 is SGHNT, CDR2 YENEEA, per germline. CDR3 region: CASSGTGDAAYGYTF. DNA of the CDR3: TGTGCCAGCAGCGGGACAGGGGACGCCGCCTATGGCTACACCTTC. Using reference TRBV11-3 and TRBJ1-2 for the parts outside the CDR3, the full variable domain is EAGVVQSPRYKIIEKKQPVAFWCNPISGHNTLYWYLQNLGQGPELLIRYENEEAVDDSQLPKDRFSAERLKGVDSTLKIQPAELGDSAVYLCASSGTGDAAYGYTFGSGTRLTVV.

This clone appeared once. The rearrangement links TRBV18 to TRBJ2-3, with 7 bases lining up with TRBD2. Trimming at V came to 1 base and at J to 9 bases, leaving 4 bases not matched to a gene. The germline V gene encodes CDR1 KGHSH and CDR2 LQKENI. The CDR3 has 13 residues. This chain's CDR3 is CASSPRGLDTQYF. CDR3 sequence (DNA): TGTGCCAGCTCACCACGTGGACTAGACACGCAGTATTTT.

The chain has TRBV7-6 and TRBJ1-4; D not certain. CDR1 and CDR2 (germline): SGHVS, FNYEAQ. V gave up 6 bases and J gave up 8 bases, with 19 bases separating them. The CDR3 is 15 amino acids. CDR3 loop: CASSLSAVPREKLFF. CDR3 DNA sequence: TGTGCCAGCAGTCTGTCGGCAGTCCCAAGGGAAAAACTGTTTTTT.

This rearrangement joins TRBV23-1 to TRBJ2-7, with D possibly matching TRBD2 (5 bases). TRBV23-1 carries the ORF label, with uncertain function. The CDR3 is 13 residues long. Deletions cut 6 bases from V and 6 bases from J, with 15 bases between. Here the CDR3 DNA reads TGCGCCAGCAGCTTCGATCTAGCTAGCGAGCAGTACTTC. Translated, it gives CASSFDLASEQYF.

This chain connects TRBV19 to TRBJ2-3, with 8 nucleotides matching TRBD2. The length of the CDR3 is 13 residues. In germline, CDR1 is LNHDA, CDR2 SQIVND (reference sequence). Trimming at V came to 4 bases and at J to 5 bases, leaving 2 bases not matched to a gene. The CDR3: CASSRTSQDTQYF. DNA of the CDR3: TGTGCCAGTAGTAGGACTAGCCAAGATACGCAGTATTTT.

The rearrangement joins TRBV29-1 to TRBJ2-7, with D perhaps TRBD1 or TRBD2 (5 bases each). Germline lookup yields CDR1 SQVTM and CDR2 ANQGSEA. The CDR3 is 12 amino acids. Trimming removed 7 bases at V and 2 bases at J, with 12 bases between. The CDR3 reads CSGGRPPYEQYF. In DNA, the CDR3 is TGCAGCGGGGGACGCCCGCCCTACGAGCAGTACTTC.

The chain has TRBV29-1 and TRBJ2-1; D might be TRBD2 (5 bases). CDR1 is SQVTM, CDR2 ANQGSEA, per germline. The ends were cut back, 5 bases at V and 0 bases at J, with 11 bases in the middle. The CDR3 is 14 amino acids. Here the CDR3 reads CSVPPGSSYNEQFF. CDR3 nucleotide sequence: TGCAGCGTTCCACCTGGGAGCTCCTACAATGAGCAGTTCTTC.

This chain uses TRBV28 with TRBJ2-3; 9 bases align to TRBD2. The CDR3 loop spans 16 amino acids. The germline V gene encodes CDR1 MDHEN and CDR2 SYDVKM. The J segment lost 2 bases and the V segment lost 2 bases, leaving 5 bases of the junction unmatched. The CDR3 DNA sequence: TGTGCCAGCAGTTTACAGCGGGGGGCCTCCACAGATACGCAGTATTTT. This gives the protein CASSLQRGASTDTQYF.

In regard to this clone: The DNA contains a base that is ambiguous or unread; its residue becomes X. CDR3 sequence: CASSLXAGVADTQYF. DNA for the CDR3: TGCGCCAGCAGCTTGGRAGCAGGGGTGGCAGATACGCAGTATTTT. The rearrangement joins TRBV5-1 to TRBJ2-3; D might be TRBD1 (6 bases). Trimming pared 0 bases from V and 4 bases from J, leaving 12 bases between. Per the germline V gene, CDR1 is SGHRS and CDR2 is YFSETQ. The CDR3 spans 15 residues.

This chain joins TRBV6-8 and TRBJ1-2, with 9 bases matching TRBD1. The CDR3 sequence is 13 residues long. The germline gives CDR1 MNHGY, CDR2 SAAAGT. V lost 0 bases, J lost 9 bases, and 2 bases stayed unmatched. This chain's CDR3 is CASSYSGTGRYTF. CDR3 DNA sequence: TGTGCCAGCAGTTACTCCGGGACAGGGCGCTACACCTTC.

J is TRBJ2-2 and V is TRBV19; maybe TRBD2 (6 bases). V lost 6 bases, J lost 2 bases, and 10 bases lay in between. The CDR3 is 14 amino acids. Germline-derived CDR1 and CDR2 are LNHDA and SQIVND (reference sequence). CDR3 in amino acids: CASSNGGNTGELFF. The CDR3 DNA reads as TGTGCCAGTAGCAACGGGGGAAACACCGGGGAGCTGTTTTTT.

This clone was observed a single time. The chain combines TRBV6-8 with TRBJ2-7; perhaps TRBD1 as D (6 bases). Germline V CDR1 and CDR2: MNHGY, SAAAGT. The CDR3 is made up of 14 amino acids. V lost 6 bases and J 2 bases, leaving 14 bases between the germline ends. The DNA for the CDR3 is TGTGCCAGCAGCTTAGCAGGGGTCACCTACGAGCAGTACTTC. This translates into CASSLAGVTYEQYF.

The chain couples TRBV5-1 to TRBJ1-1; the D gene is possibly TRBD1 (5 bases). Germline V gene sequence: CDR1 SGHRS, CDR2 YFSETQ. This CDR3 comprises 14 residues. V lost 4 bases and J lost 7, with 17 bases in between. Written as DNA, the CDR3 is TGCGCCAGCAGCCTAGGAGGGGAAGGTTATGAAGCTTTCTTT. Encoded protein: CASSLGGEGYEAFF.

The chain is built from TRBV12-5 and TRBJ2-1, with D possibly matching TRBD2 (7 bases). The CDR3 covers 13 residues. Germline V gene sequence: CDR1 LGHNT, CDR2 FRNRAP. Here the CDR3 reads CASWGGPYNEQFF. The CDR3 region has the DNA TGTGCCAGCTGGGGGGGGCCCTACAATGAGCAGTTCTTC.